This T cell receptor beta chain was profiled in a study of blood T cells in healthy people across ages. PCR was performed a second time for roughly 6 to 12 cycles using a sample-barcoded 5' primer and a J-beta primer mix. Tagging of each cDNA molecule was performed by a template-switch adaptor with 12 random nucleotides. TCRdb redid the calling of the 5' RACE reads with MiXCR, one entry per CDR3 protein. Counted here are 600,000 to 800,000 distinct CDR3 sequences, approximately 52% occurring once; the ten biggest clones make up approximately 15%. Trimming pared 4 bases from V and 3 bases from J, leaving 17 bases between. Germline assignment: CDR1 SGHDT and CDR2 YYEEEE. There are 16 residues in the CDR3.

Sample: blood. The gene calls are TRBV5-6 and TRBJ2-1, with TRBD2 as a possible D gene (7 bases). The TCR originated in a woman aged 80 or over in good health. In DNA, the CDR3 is TGTGCCAGCAGCGTGAATAGGGGGGGCGACTACAATGAGCAGTTCTTC. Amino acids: CASSVNRGGDYNEQFF.